Sequencing of this T cell receptor (beta chain) was carried out in a study of blood T cell repertoires in COVID-19. This clone turned up a few times. Libraries were prepared by immunoSEQ multiplex PCR; TCRdb keeps only in-frame clonotypes and omits some of them. The sample comprises about 190,000 clones, about 80% of which are singletons, and 6.9% rests with the top ten. The CDR3 is 18 residues long. V dropped 2 bases and J dropped 4; count of bases not matched to a gene: 9. From germline, CDR1 is SNHLY and CDR2 FYNNEI. Material for sequencing was peripheral blood. The chain links TRBV2 to TRBJ2-1; 12 positions agree with TRBD2. The receptor comes from a man aged 55 to 70 with acute or convalescent COVID-19. CDR3 DNA sequence: TGTGCCAGCAGTGAAACCGGACTAGCGGGGAGCTGGTACAATGAGCAGTTCTTC. Protein sequence: CASSETGLAGSWYNEQFF.